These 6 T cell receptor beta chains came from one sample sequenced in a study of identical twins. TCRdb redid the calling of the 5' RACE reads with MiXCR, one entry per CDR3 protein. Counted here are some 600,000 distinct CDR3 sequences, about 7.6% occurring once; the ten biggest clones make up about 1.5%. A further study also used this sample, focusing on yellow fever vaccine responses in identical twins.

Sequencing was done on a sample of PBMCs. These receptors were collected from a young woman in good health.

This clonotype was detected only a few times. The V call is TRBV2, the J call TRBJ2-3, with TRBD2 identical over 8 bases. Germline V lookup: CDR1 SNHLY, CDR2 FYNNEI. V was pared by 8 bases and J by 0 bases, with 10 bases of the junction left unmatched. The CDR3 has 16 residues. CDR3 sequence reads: CASLLELAVSTDTQYF. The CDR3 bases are TGTGCCAGCCTGTTAGAACTAGCGGTCAGCACAGATACGCAGTATTTT.

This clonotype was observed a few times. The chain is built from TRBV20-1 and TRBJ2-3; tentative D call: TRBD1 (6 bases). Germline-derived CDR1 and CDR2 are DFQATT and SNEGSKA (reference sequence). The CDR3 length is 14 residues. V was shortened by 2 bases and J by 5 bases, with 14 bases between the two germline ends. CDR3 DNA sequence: TGCAGTGCTAGACAGCAGGGGCGCCTAGATACGCAGTATTTT. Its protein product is CSARQQGRLDTQYF.

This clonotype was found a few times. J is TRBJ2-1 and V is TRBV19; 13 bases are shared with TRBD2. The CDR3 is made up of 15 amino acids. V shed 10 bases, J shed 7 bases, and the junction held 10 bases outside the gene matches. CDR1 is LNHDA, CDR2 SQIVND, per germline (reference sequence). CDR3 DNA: TGTGCCACCGACACTAGCGGGAGGGCCAGAAATGAGCAGTTCTTC. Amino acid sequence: CATDTSGRARNEQFF.

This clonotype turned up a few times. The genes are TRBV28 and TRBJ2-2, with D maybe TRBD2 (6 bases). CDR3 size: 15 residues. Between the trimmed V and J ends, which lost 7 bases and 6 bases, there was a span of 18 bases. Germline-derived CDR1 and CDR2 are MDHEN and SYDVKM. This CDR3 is CASTQSGSGAGELFF. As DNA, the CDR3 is TGTGCCAGCACCCAGTCAGGATCGGGGGCCGGGGAGCTGTTTTTT. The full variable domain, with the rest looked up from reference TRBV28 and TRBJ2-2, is DVKVTQSSRYLVKRTGEKVFLECVQDMDHENMFWYRQDPGLGLRLIYFSYDVKMKEKGDIPEGYSVSREKKERFSLILESASTNQTSMYLCASTQSGSGAGELFFGEGSRLTVL.

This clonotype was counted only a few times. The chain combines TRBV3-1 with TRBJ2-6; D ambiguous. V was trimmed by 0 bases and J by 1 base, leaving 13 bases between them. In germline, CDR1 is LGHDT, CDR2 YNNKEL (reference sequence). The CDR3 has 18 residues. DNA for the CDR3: TGTGCCAGCAGCCAAGATATAGTGGGTGGATCTGGGGCCAACGTCCTGACTTTC. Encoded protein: CASSQDIVGGSGANVLTF.

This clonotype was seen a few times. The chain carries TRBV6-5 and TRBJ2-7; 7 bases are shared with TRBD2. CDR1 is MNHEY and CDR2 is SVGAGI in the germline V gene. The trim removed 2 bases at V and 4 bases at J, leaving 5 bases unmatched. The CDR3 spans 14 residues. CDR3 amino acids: CASSYEGLPYEQYF. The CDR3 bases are TGTGCCAGCAGTTACGAGGGACTACCATACGAGCAGTACTTC.